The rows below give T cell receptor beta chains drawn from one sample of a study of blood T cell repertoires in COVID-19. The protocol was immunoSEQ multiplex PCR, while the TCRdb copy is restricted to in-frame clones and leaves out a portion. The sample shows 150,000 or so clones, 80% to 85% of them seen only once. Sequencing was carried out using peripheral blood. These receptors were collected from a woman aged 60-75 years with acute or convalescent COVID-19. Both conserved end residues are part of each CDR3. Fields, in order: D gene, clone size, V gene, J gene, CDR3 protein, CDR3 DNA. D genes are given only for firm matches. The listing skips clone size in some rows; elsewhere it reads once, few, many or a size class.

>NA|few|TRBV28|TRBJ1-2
CASSDIDGYTF
TGTGCCAGCAGTGATATAGATGGCTACACCTTC
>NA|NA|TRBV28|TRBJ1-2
CASSPRASVGYTF
TGTGCCAGCAGTCCTCGTGCCAGCGTGGGCTACACCTTC
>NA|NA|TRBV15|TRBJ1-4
CATSWSQGLGEKLFF
TGTGCCACCAGCTGGTCCCAGGGGTTGGGTGAAAAACTGTTTTTT
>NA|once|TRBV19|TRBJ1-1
CASSKHQGRTEAFF
TGTGCCAGTAGTAAACACCAGGGAAGGACTGAAGCTTTCTTT
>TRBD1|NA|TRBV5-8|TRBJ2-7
CASTQKGDRKFYEQYF
TGTGCCAGCACCCAAAAGGGGGACAGGAAATTCTACGAGCAGTACTTC
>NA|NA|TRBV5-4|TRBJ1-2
CASSQLGWGARDANGYTF
TGTGCCAGCAGCCAGCTTGGATGGGGCGCGCGGGACGCGAATGGCTACACCTTC
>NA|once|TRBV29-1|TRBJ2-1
CSAFSREGEQFF
TGCAGCGCCTTCTCCAGGGAAGGTGAGCAGTTCTTC
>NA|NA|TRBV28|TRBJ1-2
CASSLLAGYGYTF
TGTGCCAGCAGTTTATTGGCGGGGTATGGCTACACCTTC
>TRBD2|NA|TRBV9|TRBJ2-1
CASSVGPSGRLDEQFF
TGTGCCAGCAGCGTAGGGCCTAGCGGGAGGCTCGATGAGCAGTTCTTC
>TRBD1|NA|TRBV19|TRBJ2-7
CASSATGAYEQYF
TGTGCCAGTAGTGCTACAGGGGCCTACGAGCAGTACTTC
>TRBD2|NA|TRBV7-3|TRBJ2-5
CASSLRLAGGTQYF
TGTGCCAGCAGCTTAAGACTAGCGGGGGGGACCCAGTACTTC
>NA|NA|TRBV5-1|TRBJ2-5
CASSPGFLEETQYF
TGCGCCAGCAGTCCTGGCTTCCTAGAAGAGACCCAGTACTTC
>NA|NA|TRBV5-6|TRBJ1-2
CASSPGPGGRDYGYTF
TGTGCCAGCAGCCCCGGTCCCGGGGGGCGAGACTATGGCTACACCTTC
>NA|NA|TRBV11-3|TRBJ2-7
CASSWRSGHLSYEQYF
TGTGCCAGCAGCTGGCGCTCGGGACACCTCTCCTACGAGCAGTACTTC
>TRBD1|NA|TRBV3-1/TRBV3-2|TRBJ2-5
CASSQGSGTGVKETQYF
TGTGCCAGCAGCCAAGGGAGCGGGACAGGGGTTAAAGAGACCCAGTACTTC
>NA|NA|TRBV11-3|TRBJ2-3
CASSRSSSPDTQYF
TGTGCCAGCAGTAGATCTAGCTCTCCAGATACGCAGTATTTT
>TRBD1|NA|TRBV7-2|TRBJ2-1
CASSQDRGSYNEQFF
TGTGCCAGCAGTCAGGACAGGGGCTCCTACAATGAGCAGTTCTTC
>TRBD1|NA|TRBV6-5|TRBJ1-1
CASSRTGVNEAFF
TGTGCCAGCTCTCGGACAGGCGTGAATGAAGCTTTCTTT
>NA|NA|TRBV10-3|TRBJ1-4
CAISESVGGSTNEKLFF
TGTGCCATCAGTGAGTCGGTAGGAGGATCAACTAATGAAAAACTGTTTTTT
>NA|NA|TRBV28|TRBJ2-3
CASSATKRLLDTQYF
TGTGCCAGCAGTGCTACGAAACGTCTGCTGGATACGCAGTATTTT
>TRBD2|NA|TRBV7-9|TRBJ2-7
CASSFLTSGNVEQYF
TGTGCCAGCAGCTTCCTAACTAGCGGGAATGTCGAGCAGTACTTC
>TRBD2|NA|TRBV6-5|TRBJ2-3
CASRGLAGTDTQYF
TGTGCCAGCAGGGGACTAGCGGGCACAGATACGCAGTATTTT
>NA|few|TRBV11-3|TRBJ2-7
CASSFRDSAYEQYF
TGTGCCAGCAGCTTCCGGGACTCAGCCTACGAGCAGTACTTC
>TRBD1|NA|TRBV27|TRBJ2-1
CASSLELGTGDYEQFF
TGTGCCAGCAGTTTAGAGTTAGGGACAGGGGACTATGAGCAGTTCTTC
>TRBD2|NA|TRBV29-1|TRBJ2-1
CSVDLGLGGTSGRRNEQFF
TGCAGCGTTGATTTGGGGCTTGGCGGGACTAGCGGGAGAAGGAATGAGCAGTTCTTC
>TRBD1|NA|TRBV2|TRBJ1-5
CASRGTGGSNQPQHF
TGTGCCAGCAGAGGGACAGGGGGTTCAAATCAGCCCCAGCATTTT
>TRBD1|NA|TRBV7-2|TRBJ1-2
CASSARQGRPYGYTF
TGTGCCAGCAGCGCCCGACAGGGCCGACCCTATGGCTACACCTTC
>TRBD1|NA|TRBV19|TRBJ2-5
CASSPRTGGPETQYF
TGTGCCAGTAGTCCCCGGACAGGGGGACCAGAGACCCAGTACTTC